The sequence of this T cell receptor beta chain was determined in a study of shared clonotypes between healthy human individuals. For this clone: This sample includes further DNA sequences coding for the same CDR3.

Splitting of each subset's genomic DNA was done evenly across several immunoSEQ plates. Profiling relied on immunoSEQ multiplex PCR, and the TCRdb table lists in-frame clones only, not all of them. The table includes some 2 million clones, 85% to 95% detected once. Germline CDR1 reads SGHNT; CDR2 reads YYREEE (reference sequence). The CDR3 totals 15 residues. The ends lost 0 bases at V and 5 bases at J; junction bases unmatched: 5. Naive CD8 cells lacked CD45RO and underwent positive selection for CCR7, leaving out terminally differentiated effector memory CD45RA+ cells. The TCR comes from a man between 18 and 29 years old in good health. The rearrangement uses TRBV5-4 and TRBJ2-5; TRBD2 agrees at 9 bases. Sequencing was done on a sample of naive CD8+ T cells sorted from blood. CDR3 nucleotide sequence: TGTGCCAGCAGCTTGGGAAGCGGGGGGAGGGAGACCCAGTACTTC. It encodes CASSLGSGGRETQYF.